This passage covers 32 T cell receptor beta chains from one sample sequenced in a study of cytomegalovirus exposure and HLA in healthy donors. With 60 Vbeta and 13 Jbeta primers, the PCR was carried out. The assay was immunoSEQ multiplex PCR, and TCRdb's table has in-frame clones only and misses some. Here the sample spans roughly 150,000 clones, 60% to 85% being singletons. Sequenced sample: PBMCs. Receptor source: a man aged 35-49 years in good health and CMV-seropositive.

The chain joins TRBV10-1 to TRBJ2-7; D unclear. The CDR3 has 12 residues. Trimming pared 4 bases from V and 2 bases from J, leaving 6 bases between. Germline V gene data show CDR1 as WNHNN and CDR2 as SYGVQD (reference sequence). CDR3 bases: TGCGCCAGCAGTGGAGGTCCCTACGAGCAGTACTTC. Translated: CASSGGPYEQYF.

This clone has just a few counts. The V gene is TRBV2, the J gene TRBJ2-7, with TRBD2 matching 12 bases. Unmatched junction bases numbered 3, after V lost 6 bases and J lost 3 bases. The V gene's germline CDR1 is SNHLY and CDR2 FYNNEI. This CDR3 has 14 residues. Written as DNA, the CDR3 is TGTGCCAGCAGAGTGACTAGCGGGGGCTACGAGCAGTACTTC. Amino acid sequence: CASRVTSGGYEQYF.

The chain is built from TRBV5-4 and TRBJ1-6; no firm D call. CDR3 length equals 15 residues. Germline V lookup: CDR1 SGHNT, CDR2 YYREEE (reference sequence). The ends were cut back, 4 bases at V and 9 bases at J, with 17 bases in the middle. The CDR3 bases are TGTGCCAGCAGCCTGGACTCCCCTGGGAGTTCACCCCTCCACTTT. This translates into CASSLDSPGSSPLHF.

This clone was detected only a few times. The chain employs TRBV7-2 and TRBJ1-5; possibly TRBD1 for D (5 bases). Germline-derived CDR1 and CDR2 are SGHTA and FQGNSA. V lost 5 bases and J 8 bases, leaving 13 bases between the germline ends. This CDR3 is 13 amino acids long. The CDR3 region has the DNA TGTGCCAGCAGCCGGGGGGGGTGGGAGCCCCAGCATTTT. This sequence encodes CASSRGGWEPQHF.

The chain uses TRBV9 and TRBJ2-7; 10 positions match TRBD2. The CDR3 spans 14 residues. Trimming at V came to 4 bases and at J to 2 bases, leaving 3 bases not matched to a gene. CDR1 and CDR2 (germline): SGDLS, YYNGEE. CDR3 nucleotides: TGTGCCAGCAGCTCGAGCGGGAGGGCCTACGAGCAGTACTTC. This encodes CASSSSGRAYEQYF.

This clone was picked up one time. One end of the junction fails to match germline, which may point to a read error. V is TRBV27 and J is TRBJ2-6; D perhaps matches TRBD1 (6 bases). The germline gives CDR1 MNHEY, CDR2 SMNVEV (reference sequence). There are 17 residues in the CDR3. In nucleotides, the CDR3 is TGTGCCGGCAGTTTATTCGGACAGCTCTCTGGGGCCAACGTCCTGACTTTC. Translation gives CAGSLFGQLSGANVLTF.

CDR3 nucleotides: TGTGCCAGCAGCTTAAAAGGGGGACAGTCGTTCGCGAACACCGGGGAGCTGTTTTTT. The encoded protein is CASSLKGGQSFANTGELFF. The chain couples TRBV7-3 to TRBJ2-2; 7 nucleotides align to TRBD1. V lost 1 base to trimming and J lost 0 bases; unmatched junction nucleotides: 11. The CDR3 length is 19 residues. Germline CDR1 is SGHTA and CDR2 is FQGTGA.

The chain uses TRBV2 and TRBJ2-3, with D tentatively TRBD2 (6 bases). The V gene's germline CDR1 is SNHLY and CDR2 FYNNEI. This CDR3 is built from 18 residues. V was clipped by 7 bases and J by 1 base, with 24 bases between them. This CDR3 is CASNTPWFEGGRTDTQYF. CDR3 DNA sequence: TGTGCCAGCAACACCCCCTGGTTCGAGGGAGGCCGCACAGATACGCAGTATTTT.

V gene TRBV19 combines with J gene TRBJ2-3; D is uncertain. Germline values: CDR1 LNHDA, CDR2 SQIVND (reference sequence). CDR3 length equals 14 residues. V was clipped by 1 base and J by 4 bases, with 9 bases between them. The DNA for the CDR3 is TGTGCCAGTAGTATAGCCCGTGGAGCAGATACGCAGTATTTT. Protein: CASSIARGADTQYF.

V is TRBV5-1 and J is TRBJ1-5, with 8 nucleotides matching TRBD1. This CDR3 is 16 amino acids long. J gave up 4 bases and V 4 bases, and 10 bases lay outside the gene matches. Per the germline V gene, CDR1 is SGHRS and CDR2 is YFSETQ. The CDR3 DNA sequence: TGCGCCAGCAGCCCCCTTCCGGGACAGGATAATCAGCCCCAGCATTTT. This sequence encodes CASSPLPGQDNQPQHF.

The rearrangement joins TRBV27 to TRBJ2-2, with 10 bases aligning to TRBD2. The J segment lost 4 bases and the V segment lost 4 bases, leaving 3 bases of the junction unmatched. Germline V CDR1 and CDR2: MNHEY, SMNVEV (reference sequence). This CDR3 comprises 15 residues. The CDR3 loop is CASSSGTSVTGELFF. DNA of the CDR3: TGTGCCAGCAGTTCCGGGACTAGCGTCACCGGGGAGCTGTTTTTT.

The chain joins TRBV6-5 to TRBJ1-1; D is unclear. Germline V gene data show CDR1 as MNHEY and CDR2 as SVGAGI. V was shortened by 3 bases and J by 5 bases, with 10 bases between the two germline ends. The CDR3 covers 13 residues. CDR3 coding DNA: TGTGCCAGCAGTTATGAGGCGGGGACTGAAGCTTTCTTT. Encoded protein: CASSYEAGTEAFF.

The genes are TRBV11-2 and TRBJ2-5; TRBD2 might be the D (5 bases). Germline assignment: CDR1 SGHAT and CDR2 FQNNGV. The CDR3 is 13 amino acids. V lost 1 base to trimming and J lost 3 bases, with 6 bases between them. This chain's CDR3 is CASSLGEKETQYF. CDR3 sequence (DNA): TGTGCCAGCAGCTTAGGGGAGAAAGAGACCCAGTACTTC.

On this clone itself: The junction and the germline gene differ at one end; a read error may be behind it. V usage is TRBV9 and J usage is TRBJ2-2; D possibly corresponds to TRBD2 (6 bases). This CDR3 contains 15 residues. CDR1 and CDR2 (germline): SGDLS, YYNGEE. The CDR3 spells CASSEQSGPTGELLF. The CDR3 region has the DNA TGTGCCAGCAGCGAACAGAGCGGGCCGACCGGGGAGCTGCTTTTT.

The chain combines TRBV29-1 with TRBJ2-1; the match to TRBD2 covers 7 bases. This CDR3 has 15 amino acids. Germline loops: CDR1 SQVTM, CDR2 ANQGSEA. V dropped 6 bases and J dropped 5; count of bases not matched to a gene: 13. CDR3 nucleotides: TGCAGCGTCCCCGCGGGCCTAGCGGTGAACAATGAGCAGTTCTTC. Its translation is CSVPAGLAVNNEQFF.

Only one count was recorded for this clone. An end of the junction differs from the germline gene, which may be a read error. The rearrangement uses TRBV5-1 and TRBJ1-1; perhaps TRBD1 as D (5 bases). The germline gives CDR1 SGHRS, CDR2 YFSETQ. CDR3 length: 14 amino acids. The CDR3 protein is CASSLGRGNAEAFF. As DNA, the CDR3 is TGCGCCAGCAGCTTGGGCCGGGGGAACGCTGAAGCTTTCTTT.

The rearrangement links TRBV2 to TRBJ1-5; a weak D match, TRBD1 (5 bases). Germline V lookup: CDR1 SNHLY, CDR2 FYNNEI. Trimming pared 2 bases from V and 2 bases from J, leaving 10 bases between. The CDR3 runs 15 residues. The CDR3 nucleotides are TGTGCCAGCAGTGAAATGGGGCACCGCAATCAGCCCCAGCATTTT. Protein product: CASSEMGHRNQPQHF.

In this sample, this clone turned up a few times. The junction does not match germline at one end; this may be a read error. The V call is TRBV11-2, the J call TRBJ1-1, with 9 bases matching TRBD1. Germline values: CDR1 SGHAT, CDR2 FQNNGV. This CDR3 spans 13 amino acids. This CDR3 is CASSLDRGKEAFF. Written as DNA, the CDR3 is TGTGCCAGCAGCCTAGACAGGGGGAAGGAAGCTTTCTTT.

CDR3 region: CASSQEEAGVDTQYF. CDR3 bases: TGCGCCAGCAGCCAAGAGGAAGCGGGAGTGGATACGCAGTATTTT. This chain joins TRBV4-3 and TRBJ2-3; TRBD2 aligns across 8 bases. CDR1 and CDR2 (germline): LGHNA, YSLEER. This CDR3 is built from 15 residues. The V and J ends lost 0 bases and 6 bases, in that order; junction bases with no gene match: 5.

The J gene is TRBJ2-2, the V gene TRBV9, with D maybe TRBD2 (6 bases). CDR3 length: 14 amino acids. V dropped 4 bases and J dropped 2 bases, with 9 bases sitting between them. Per the germline V gene, CDR1 is SGDLS and CDR2 is YYNGEE. CDR3 region: CASSRGLNTGELFF. The CDR3 DNA sequence: TGTGCCAGCAGCCGGGGACTCAACACCGGGGAGCTGTTTTTT.

The chain uses TRBV7-2 and TRBJ2-2; D unclear. Germline CDR1 reads SGHTA; CDR2 reads FQGNSA. The V and J ends lost 1 base and 0 bases respectively, with 9 bases between them. The CDR3 runs 16 residues. CDR3 sequence (DNA): TGTGCCAGCAGCTTAGGACATTCTGCGAACACCGGGGAGCTGTTTTTT. As protein: CASSLGHSANTGELFF.

The V call is TRBV14, the J call TRBJ1-1; possibly TRBD1 for D (6 bases). Looked up from germline, CDR1 is SGHDN and CDR2 is FVKESK. Trimming left V 0 bases short and J 5 bases short, with 16 bases between. The CDR3 sequence is 16 residues long. The CDR3 coding sequence is TGTGCCAGCAGCCAAGAGTGGGGCAGGGGATTAACTGAAGCTTTCTTT. Protein: CASSQEWGRGLTEAFF.

The chain uses TRBV5-1 and TRBJ2-1, with D unclear. V lost 0 bases to trimming and J lost 4 bases, with 8 bases between them. The CDR3 runs to 14 residues. Per the germline V gene, CDR1 is SGHRS and CDR2 is YFSETQ. As DNA, the CDR3 is TGCGCCAGCAGCTTGGGCAGCGAGTACAATGAGCAGTTCTTC. Translating it yields CASSLGSEYNEQFF.

The chain combines TRBV7-9 with TRBJ2-7; D might be TRBD2 (5 bases). V shed 2 bases and J shed 3 bases, with 11 bases lying between them. Germline V gene data show CDR1 as SEHNR and CDR2 as FQNEAQ (reference sequence). This CDR3 has 14 amino acids. CDR3 DNA sequence: TGTGCCAGCAGCTTACGGTCCCGGGACTACGAGCAGTACTTC. Protein product: CASSLRSRDYEQYF.

J is TRBJ2-5 and V is TRBV5-1, with TRBD2 matching 9 bases. The CDR3 runs to 16 residues. Germline V gene lookup returns CDR1 SGHRS and CDR2 YFSETQ. J lost 3 bases, V lost 0 bases, and 6 bases had no gene match. As DNA, the CDR3 is TGCGCCAGCAGCTTGGACACCTTAGCGGGAGAAGAGACCCAGTACTTC. This gives the protein CASSLDTLAGEETQYF. Looking up the rest from reference TRBV5-1 and TRBJ2-5 gives the full variable domain: KAGVTQTPRYLIKTRGQQVTLSCSPISGHRSVSWYQQTPGQGLQFLFEYFSETQRNKGNFPGRFSGRQFSNSRSEMNVSTLELGDSALYLCASSLDTLAGEETQYFGPGTRLLVL.

V gene TRBV25-1 combines with J gene TRBJ2-3; 7 bases are a match to TRBD2. The CDR3 sequence is 15 residues long. The J segment lost 4 bases and the V segment lost 1 base, leaving 5 bases of the junction unmatched. Per the germline V gene, CDR1 is MGHDK and CDR2 is SYGVNS. The CDR3 bases are TGTGCCAGCAGTGAATCGACTAGCTTGCCAGATACGCAGTATTTT. Residues: CASSESTSLPDTQYF.

The chain recombines TRBV19 with TRBJ2-7; TRBD1 agrees at 7 bases. This CDR3 comprises 16 residues. V lost 5 bases and J lost 6; bases outside the gene matches: 16. Looked up from germline, CDR1 is LNHDA and CDR2 is SQIVND (reference sequence). In nucleotides, the CDR3 is TGTGCCAGTAGTTCCACCTTGACAGGGAAAGTGGGCGAGCAGTACTTC. Translated, it gives CASSSTLTGKVGEQYF.

V usage is TRBV11-2 and J usage is TRBJ1-1; 7 bases are shared with TRBD1. V lost 6 bases to trimming and J lost 3 bases; unmatched junction nucleotides: 7. There are 14 residues in the CDR3. Germline loops: CDR1 SGHAT, CDR2 FQNNGV. The CDR3 nucleotides are TGTGCCAGCAGTCGCACAGGGGATTACACTGAAGCTTTCTTT. This codes for CASSRTGDYTEAFF.

CDR3 DNA: TGTGCCAGCACTCAGGGGGGCGGCTCCTACAATGAGCAGTTCTTC. Protein: CASTQGGGSYNEQFF. The chain recombines TRBV6-1 with TRBJ2-1; D is possibly TRBD1 (7 bases). Trimming shortened V by 7 bases and J by 0 bases, and 13 bases separated the two germline ends. The CDR3 length is 15 residues. Germline V lookup: CDR1 MNHNS, CDR2 SASEGT.

The rearrangement links TRBV11-1 to TRBJ1-1, with D tentatively TRBD1 (5 bases). Between the trimmed V and J ends, which lost 5 bases and 1 base, there was a span of 8 bases. This CDR3 is 13 amino acids long. CDR1 is SGHAT, CDR2 FQDESV, per germline (reference sequence). The CDR3 region has the DNA TGTGCCAGCAGCGTTACAGGGAACACTGAAGCTTTCTTT. This codes for CASSVTGNTEAFF.

This clone appeared once. The chain carries TRBV4-1 and TRBJ1-2; D perhaps matches TRBD1 (6 bases). Between the trimmed V and J ends, which lost 4 bases and 7 bases, there was a span of 13 bases. This CDR3 comprises 13 residues. CDR1 MGHRA and CDR2 YSYEKL come from the germline V gene. The CDR3 coding sequence is TGCGCCAGCAGCCTGCATCAGGGGTCTGGCTACACCTTC. Its protein product is CASSLHQGSGYTF.

V gene TRBV11-3 combines with J gene TRBJ2-1, with 8 bases that match TRBD2. The CDR3 is 15 residues long. Germline V gene data show CDR1 as SGHNT and CDR2 as YENEEA. Losses at the gene ends were 5 bases for V and 1 base for J; bases not matched to a gene: 4. The DNA for the CDR3 is TGTGCCAGCAGCCTGGCTAGCGGGTCCTACAATGAGCAGTTCTTC. The encoded protein is CASSLASGSYNEQFF.